This T cell receptor (beta chain) is drawn from a study of human T cells and chemical hapten exposure. About this clonotype itself: What it binds is unknown.

Time point meaning: patch test 3, about 24 weeks after DPC sensitization. As for treatment: therapeutic diphenylcyclopropenone sensitization with weekly scalp DPC. Blood sampling preceded each patch test application. Study-wide results and limits: With alopecia, donors may have immune responses unlike healthy people's. Sensitization with DPC brought no change to TCRs above 1 in 1000 in frequency.

V was cut by 7 bases and J by 8 bases, with 18 bases left in between. This CDR3 has 14 amino acids. In germline, CDR1 is SEHNR, CDR2 FQNEAQ (reference sequence). Library preparation tagged each individual cDNA molecule with a unique molecular identifier. TCRdb redid the calling of the RACE reads with MiXCR, one entry per CDR3 protein. The table shows roughly 100,000 distinct CDR3 sequences, with less than 40% occurring only once. This clonotype originated in a man between 40 and 49 years old with alopecia areata. Some clones in this sample may be carry-over from other donors' samples. V gene TRBV7-9 combines with J gene TRBJ2-1, with D tentatively TRBD1 (6 bases). The starting material was whole blood, obtained in connection with sensitization to the hapten diphenylcyclopropenone (DPC). The CDR3 DNA sequence: TGTGCCAGCACCCCGGGTAGCAGGGGAGATGAGCAGTTCTTC. The encoded protein is CASTPGSRGDEQFF.